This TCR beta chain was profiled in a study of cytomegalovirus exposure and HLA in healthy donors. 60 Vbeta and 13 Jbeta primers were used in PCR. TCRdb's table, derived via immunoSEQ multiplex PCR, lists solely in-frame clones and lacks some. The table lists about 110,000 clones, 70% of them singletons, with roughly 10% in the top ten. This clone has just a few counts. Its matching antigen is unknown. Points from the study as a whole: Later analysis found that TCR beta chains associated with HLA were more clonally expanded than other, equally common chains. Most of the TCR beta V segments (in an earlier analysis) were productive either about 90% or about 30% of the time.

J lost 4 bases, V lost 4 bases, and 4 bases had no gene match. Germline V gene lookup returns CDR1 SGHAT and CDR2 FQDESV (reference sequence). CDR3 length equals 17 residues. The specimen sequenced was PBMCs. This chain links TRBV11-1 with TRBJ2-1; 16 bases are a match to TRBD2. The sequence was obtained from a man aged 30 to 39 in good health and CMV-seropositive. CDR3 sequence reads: CASSSPGLAGGYNEQFF. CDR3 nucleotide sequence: TGTGCCAGCAGCTCCCCGGGACTAGCGGGGGGGTACAATGAGCAGTTCTTC.